These 27 T cell receptor beta chains came from one sample sequenced in a study of blood T cell repertoires in COVID-19. Sequenced by immunoSEQ multiplex PCR; TCRdb stores in-frame clones only, minus some. The repertoire holds over 200,000 clones, with about 81% as singletons. The sequencing input was PBMCs or T cells enriched from blood (not recorded which). Every receptor here comes from a man aged 40-49 years who had recovered from COVID-19.

The rearrangement links TRBV5-1 to TRBJ1-2; the match to TRBD1 covers 8 bases. J was trimmed by 2 bases and V by 4 bases; bases with no gene match: 7. Germline values: CDR1 SGHRS, CDR2 YFSETQ. This CDR3 contains 15 residues. CDR3 amino acids: CASSPWTGRNYGYTF. As DNA, the CDR3 is TGCGCCAGCAGCCCCTGGACAGGGAGGAACTATGGCTACACCTTC. Full variable domain (missing parts from reference TRBV5-1 and TRBJ1-2): KAGVTQTPRYLIKTRGQQVTLSCSPISGHRSVSWYQQTPGQGLQFLFEYFSETQRNKGNFPGRFSGRQFSNSRSEMNVSTLELGDSALYLCASSPWTGRNYGYTFGSGTRLTVV.

This clone was recorded once. The chain couples TRBV12-5 to TRBJ1-1; the D is unclear. Trimming pared 5 bases from V and 4 bases from J, leaving 20 bases between. CDR1 is LGHNT, CDR2 FRNRAP, per germline. The CDR3 covers 16 residues. The CDR3 reads CASGPNLIPSGTEAFF. In nucleotides, the CDR3 is TGTGCTAGTGGTCCCAATTTAATACCATCGGGCACTGAAGCTTTCTTT.

The chain links TRBV3-1 (or the pseudogene TRBV3-2) to TRBJ2-7; TRBD2 agrees at 14 bases. The germline V gene encodes CDR1 LGHDT and CDR2 YNNKEL (reference sequence). The CDR3 runs to 14 residues. J gave up 4 bases and V 6 bases, and 2 bases lay outside the gene matches. The DNA of the CDR3 is TGTGCCAGCAGAGGGACTAGCGGGAGTTACGAGCAGTACTTC. This translates into CASRGTSGSYEQYF.

J is TRBJ2-7 and V is TRBV5-1, with a possible D match to TRBD1 (6 bases). Per germline, CDR1 SGHRS and CDR2 YFSETQ. The V and J ends lost 0 bases and 4 bases respectively, with 17 bases between them. The CDR3 is 16 amino acids. The CDR3 here is CASSLGEQGYAYEQYF. The CDR3 region has the DNA TGCGCCAGCAGCTTGGGCGAACAGGGTTATGCGTACGAGCAGTACTTC. Based on the CDR3 plus reference TRBV5-1 and TRBJ2-7, the full variable domain is KAGVTQTPRYLIKTRGQQVTLSCSPISGHRSVSWYQQTPGQGLQFLFEYFSETQRNKGNFPGRFSGRQFSNSRSEMNVSTLELGDSALYLCASSLGEQGYAYEQYFGPGTRLTVT.

V is TRBV30 and J is TRBJ1-6, with 8 nucleotides matching TRBD1. The CDR3 extends over 13 amino acids. CDR1 and CDR2 (germline): GTSNPN, SVGIG (reference sequence). With 4 bases clipped from V and 10 bases from J, the junction kept 6 bases outside the gene matches. The CDR3: CAWNGQGRSPLHF. The DNA for the CDR3 is TGTGCCTGGAATGGACAGGGAAGATCACCCCTCCACTTT.

This chain uses TRBV5-6 with TRBJ1-2, with D possibly being TRBD1 (6 bases). Deletions cut 4 bases from V and 4 bases from J, with 11 bases between. The CDR3 loop spans 13 amino acids. The V gene's germline CDR1 is SGHDT and CDR2 YYEEEE. The CDR3 bases are TGTGCCAGCAGCCCCCGGGACACCTATGGCTACACCTTC. It yields the protein CASSPRDTYGYTF.

This clone was found once. The chain carries TRBV4-1 and TRBJ2-7; 10 bases fit TRBD1. CDR3 size: 16 residues. In germline, CDR1 is MGHRA, CDR2 YSYEKL. Losses at the gene ends were 2 bases for V and 3 bases for J; bases not matched to a gene: 7. The DNA for the CDR3 is TGCGCCAGCAGCCAACACCGGGACAGGGGTAACTACGAGCAGTACTTC. Encoded protein: CASSQHRDRGNYEQYF.

The rearrangement joins TRBV5-1 to TRBJ2-3; 10 bases line up with TRBD1. The trim removed 2 bases at V and 6 bases at J, leaving 9 bases unmatched. The CDR3 has 16 amino acids. Germline CDR1 is SGHRS and CDR2 is YFSETQ. CDR3 region: CASSFGPTGGADTQYF. As DNA, the CDR3 is TGCGCCAGCAGCTTTGGACCGACAGGGGGCGCGGATACGCAGTATTTT.

This clone is a singleton in its sample. The V call is TRBV2, the J call TRBJ1-2; D is possibly TRBD1 (6 bases). Germline V CDR1 and CDR2: SNHLY, FYNNEI. V shed 3 bases and J shed 7 bases, with 12 bases lying between them. There are 13 residues in the CDR3. CDR3 bases: TGTGCCAGCAGTGACAGGGGATTAACTGGCTACACCTTC. Translation: CASSDRGLTGYTF.

The CDR3 nucleotides read TGTGCCAGCAGCACCGGGACTCGTACCTACAATGAGCAGTTCTTC. Protein product: CASSTGTRTYNEQFF. V and J are TRBV7-2 and TRBJ2-1, with D possibly TRBD2 on 6 matching bases. V was pared by 5 bases and J by 2 bases, with 13 bases between. Germline V CDR1 and CDR2: SGHTA, FQGNSA. The CDR3 covers 15 residues.

The chain uses TRBV10-3 and TRBJ1-6; D is uncertain. CDR1 is ENHRY and CDR2 is SYGVKD in the germline V gene. V dropped 11 bases and J dropped 7 bases, with 15 bases sitting between them. The CDR3 spans 13 residues. The CDR3 loop reads CAVSGDSNSPLHF. Written as DNA, the CDR3 is TGTGCCGTTAGTGGAGATAGCAATTCACCCCTCCACTTT.

The rearrangement joins TRBV18 to TRBJ1-1; unclear D gene. The V gene lost 0 bases and the J gene lost 0 bases, with 14 bases spanning the gap. The CDR3 is 17 amino acids. CDR1 and CDR2 from the germline V gene are KGHSH and LQKENI. CDR3 loop: CASSPPAGGWMNTEAFF. In DNA form, the CDR3 reads TGTGCCAGCTCACCACCAGCGGGCGGGTGGATGAACACTGAAGCTTTCTTT.

This sequence joins TRBV7-8 and TRBJ2-3, with 11 bases identical to TRBD2. J was trimmed by 5 bases and V by 8 bases; bases with no gene match: 9. The CDR3 loop spans 15 amino acids. Looked up from germline, CDR1 is SGHVS and CDR2 is FQNEAQ. For the CDR3, the DNA is TGTGCCAGCGGACGTAGCGGGGGGGCTGGAGATACGCAGTATTTT. It yields the protein CASGRSGGAGDTQYF.

V is TRBV7-9 and J is TRBJ1-4, with D possibly matching TRBD1 (6 bases). Trimming pared 4 bases from V and 1 base from J, leaving 13 bases between. CDR1 and CDR2 from the germline V gene are SEHNR and FQNEAQ (reference sequence). The CDR3 sequence is 16 residues long. CDR3 loop: CASSSQGRQTNEKLFF. For the CDR3, the DNA is TGTGCCAGCAGCTCACAGGGAAGGCAAACTAATGAAAAACTGTTTTTT. Drawing the rest from reference TRBV7-9 and TRBJ1-4, the complete variable domain is DTGVSQNPRHKITKRGQNVTFRCDPISEHNRLYWYRQTLGQGPEFLTYFQNEAQLEKSRLLSDRFSAERPKGSFSTLEIQRTEQGDSAMYLCASSSQGRQTNEKLFFGSGTQLSVL.

This clone showed up many times. The chain is built from TRBV19 and TRBJ2-3, with D unresolved. CDR3 length equals 14 residues. V was cut by 3 bases and J by 2 bases, with 9 bases left in between. CDR1 is LNHDA and CDR2 is SQIVND in the germline V gene (reference sequence). CDR3 in DNA: TGTGCCAGTAGTATGGGCCTAAACACAGATACGCAGTATTTT. Its translation: CASSMGLNTDTQYF.

The chain links TRBV5-6 to TRBJ1-2; no clear D. Germline V CDR1 and CDR2: SGHDT, YYEEEE. Deletions cut 0 bases from V and 8 bases from J, with 11 bases between. This CDR3 spans 13 amino acids. In nucleotides, the CDR3 is TGTGCCAGCAGCTTGGGGGGAGCTCGCGGCTACACCTTC. Translating gives CASSLGGARGYTF.

The chain is built from TRBV19 and TRBJ1-2; D is possibly TRBD1 (6 bases). V lost 4 bases, J lost 8 bases, and 23 bases lay in between. CDR1 LNHDA and CDR2 SQIVND come from the germline V gene (reference sequence). CDR3 length: 16 amino acids. CDR3 residues: CASSTPQLIQGRGYTF. The DNA of the CDR3 is TGTGCCAGTAGTACGCCCCAACTCATACAGGGACGGGGCTACACCTTC.

This clone was seen only once. The chain combines TRBV25-1 with TRBJ1-4, with D tentatively TRBD1 (6 bases). Trimming pared 2 bases from V and 4 bases from J, leaving 17 bases between. Germline V gene lookup returns CDR1 MGHDK and CDR2 SYGVNS. The CDR3 has 17 amino acids. This CDR3 is CASSEPLGQRVNEKLFF. CDR3 bases: TGTGCCAGCAGTGAACCCCTCGGACAGAGAGTTAATGAAAAACTGTTTTTT.

This chain's CDR3 is CASSSYVLGQGLSTGELFF. CDR3 nucleotide sequence: TGTGCCAGCAGTTCCTATGTCTTAGGACAGGGTTTGTCCACCGGGGAGCTGTTTTTT. This chain joins TRBV5-6 and TRBJ2-2; 8 positions agree with TRBD1. The V and J ends lost 5 bases and 4 bases, in that order; junction bases with no gene match: 19. CDR3 size: 19 residues. In germline, CDR1 is SGHDT, CDR2 YYEEEE.

The chain links TRBV10-2 to TRBJ2-7; TRBD2 agrees at 8 bases. This CDR3 comprises 15 residues. In germline, CDR1 is WSHSY, CDR2 SAAADI. Losses at the gene ends were 7 bases for V and 4 bases for J; bases not matched to a gene: 12. CDR3 nucleotides: TGCGCCAGCACCCCAACCGCCGGGACTAGTTACGAGCAGTACTTC. It codes for CASTPTAGTSYEQYF.

DNA of the CDR3: TGTGCCAGCAGCTGGGGCGGATCGAACCAAGAGACCCAGTACTTC. It translates to CASSWGGSNQETQYF. V usage is TRBV5-4 and J usage is TRBJ2-5; tentative D call: TRBD1 (5 bases). Germline V gene lookup returns CDR1 SGHNT and CDR2 YYREEE (reference sequence). V was pared by 3 bases and J by 0 bases, with 12 bases between. The CDR3 is 15 residues long.

The CDR3 nucleotides are TGTGCCAGCAGCCTTTCCGACACCACCTACGAGCAGTACTTC. Residues: CASSLSDTTYEQYF. The chain combines TRBV11-2 with TRBJ2-7; D uncertain. Germline V gene data show CDR1 as SGHAT and CDR2 as FQNNGV. V lost 5 bases, J lost 2 bases, and 13 bases lay in between. This CDR3 comprises 14 residues.

The chain couples TRBV4-1 to TRBJ2-2; D ambiguous. The CDR3 sequence is 13 residues long. V was trimmed by 4 bases and J by 7 bases, leaving 10 bases between them. CDR1 MGHRA and CDR2 YSYEKL come from the germline V gene. CDR3: CASSLSPSGELFF. CDR3 bases: TGCGCCAGCAGCCTCTCGCCTAGCGGGGAGCTGTTTTTT.

The J gene is TRBJ2-4, the V gene TRBV3-1 (or the pseudogene TRBV3-2); 11 bases agree with TRBD2. With V trimmed by 5 bases and J by 1 base, 13 bases remained unmatched. Germline loops: CDR1 LGHDT, CDR2 YNNKEL (reference sequence). The CDR3 contains 19 residues. The CDR3 bases are TGTGCCAGCAGCGCATTAGCGGGAGGGGGGTTAGGGGCCAAAAACATTCAGTACTTC. This codes for CASSALAGGGLGAKNIQYF.

The rearrangement uses TRBV6-5 and TRBJ2-7, with D possibly matching TRBD1 (5 bases). Germline assignment: CDR1 MNHEY and CDR2 SVGAGI. The CDR3 is 14 amino acids. Trimming shortened V by 0 bases and J by 10 bases, and 16 bases separated the two germline ends. CDR3 residues: CASSYSPAGQRQYF. Written as DNA, the CDR3 is TGTGCCAGCAGTTACTCTCCTGCAGGACAAAGACAGTACTTC.

The chain uses TRBV5-1 and TRBJ2-1; weak D call: TRBD2 (7 bases). Germline values: CDR1 SGHRS, CDR2 YFSETQ. The CDR3 is 16 amino acids. The germline V and J ends were trimmed by 3 bases and 8 bases, with 21 bases remaining between them. The CDR3 region is CASSSQGTGGRDEQFF. The CDR3 DNA reads TGCGCCAGCAGCTCCCAGGGGACGGGGGGCCGGGATGAGCAGTTCTTC.

This sequence joins TRBV3-1 (or the pseudogene TRBV3-2) and TRBJ1-1; 10 nucleotides line up with TRBD1. CDR3 size: 14 residues. V was clipped by 4 bases and J by 1 base; unmatched bases: 0. Germline V gene lookup returns CDR1 LGHDT and CDR2 YNNKEL (reference sequence). CDR3 residues: CASSRTGGNTEAFF. CDR3 coding DNA: TGTGCCAGCAGCCGGACAGGGGGGAACACTGAAGCTTTCTTT.